The subject of this entry is one T cell receptor (beta chain). Per the germline V gene, CDR1 is LNHNV and CDR2 is YYDKDF (reference sequence). The V gene lost 0 bases and the J gene lost 4 bases, with 9 bases spanning the gap. The CDR3 runs 14 residues. This sample was included in a study of control samples from healthy donors and cancer patients. TCRdb keeps only in-frame clones here, not all; method: immunoSEQ multiplex PCR. The sample has 140,000 to 150,000 clones, over 85% seen once; the top ten hold 5.8%. This TCR derives from a man aged 18-30 years in good health. Sequencing was performed on blood. The genes are TRBV15 and TRBJ2-5, with TRBD2 as a possible D gene (6 bases). CDR3 DNA: TGTGCCACCAGCAGAGAACGAGCGGGAGAGACCCAGTACTTC. Translation: CATSRERAGETQYF.